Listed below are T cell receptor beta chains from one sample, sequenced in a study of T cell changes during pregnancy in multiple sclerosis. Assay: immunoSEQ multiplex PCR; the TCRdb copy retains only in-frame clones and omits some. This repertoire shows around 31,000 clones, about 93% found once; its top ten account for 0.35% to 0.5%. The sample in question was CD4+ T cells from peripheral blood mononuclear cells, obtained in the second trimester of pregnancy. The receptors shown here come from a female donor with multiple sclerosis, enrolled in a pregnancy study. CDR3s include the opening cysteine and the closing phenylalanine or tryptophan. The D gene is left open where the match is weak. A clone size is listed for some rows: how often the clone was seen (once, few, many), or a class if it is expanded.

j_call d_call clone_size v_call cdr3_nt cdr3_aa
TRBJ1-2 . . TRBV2 TGTGCCAGCAGTGAATCCCGGGGCTATGGCTACACCTTC CASSESRGYGYTF
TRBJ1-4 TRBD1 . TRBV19 TGTGCCAGTAGTGTTAGACAGGGCCGTAATGAAAAACTGTTTTTT CASSVRQGRNEKLFF
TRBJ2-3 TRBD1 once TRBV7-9 TGTGCCAGCATCACTTCCCTACGGTGGGACAGGGGGTCGTCAGATACGCAGTATTTT CASITSLRWDRGSSDTQYF
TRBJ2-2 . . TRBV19 TGTGCCAGTAGACAGTATCCCGGGGAGCTGTTTTTT CASRQYPGELFF
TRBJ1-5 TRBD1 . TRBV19 TGTGCCAGTAGTATCCTTCAGGGGGCAGGGAATCAGCCCCAGCATTTT CASSILQGAGNQPQHF
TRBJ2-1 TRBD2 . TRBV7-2 TGTGCCAGCAGCTTCGGACTAGCGGGAGTGGGTTCCTACAATGAGCAGTTCTTC CASSFGLAGVGSYNEQFF
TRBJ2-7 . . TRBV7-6 TGTGCCAGCAGCTACGGGACATTTTACGAGCAGTACTTC CASSYGTFYEQYF
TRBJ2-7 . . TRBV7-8 TGTGCCAGCAGCCCCCGTCCAGGGACCTACGAGCAGTACTTC CASSPRPGTYEQYF
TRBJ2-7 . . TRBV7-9 TGTGCCAGCAGCTCGACTCGGGAGCAGTACTTC CASSSTREQYF
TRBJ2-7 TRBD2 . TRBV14 TGTGCCAGCAGCCAAGTATCCCTAGCGGGACTTAAAGGCGAGCAGTACTTC CASSQVSLAGLKGEQYF
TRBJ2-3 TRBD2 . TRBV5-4 TGTGCCAGCAGCGGGACTAGCGGCCCCCCCCAAGATACGCAGTATTTT CASSGTSGPPQDTQYF
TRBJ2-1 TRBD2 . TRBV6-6 TGTGCCAGCAGCCAGACTAGCTTCAATGAGCAGTTCTTC CASSQTSFNEQFF
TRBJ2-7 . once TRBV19 TGTGCCAGTAGTATTCGGACGGGGATCTACGAGCAGTACTTC CASSIRTGIYEQYF
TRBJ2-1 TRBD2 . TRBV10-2 TGCGCCGTTTCAGCGGGAGGGCAGTATGAGCAGTTCTTC CAVSAGGQYEQFF
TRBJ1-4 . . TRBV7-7 TGTGCCAGCAGCCATGACGGGGAAAAACTGTTTTTT CASSHDGEKLFF
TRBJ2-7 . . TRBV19 TGTGCCAGTAGTTCGACAGTCCGCTCCTACGAGCAGTACTTC CASSSTVRSYEQYF
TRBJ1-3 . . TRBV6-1 TGTGCCAGCAGTGTAGGGACTGGAGACTCTGGAAACACCATATATTTT CASSVGTGDSGNTIYF
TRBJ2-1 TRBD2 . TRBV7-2 TGTGCCAGCAGCTTCTTGGCGGGAGCGGTCTACAATGAGCAGTTCTTC CASSFLAGAVYNEQFF
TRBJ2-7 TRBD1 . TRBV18 TGTGCCAGCTCACCGACCCGGGACAGGTCCTACGAGCAGTACTTC CASSPTRDRSYEQYF
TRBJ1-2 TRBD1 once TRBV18 TGTGCCAGCTCACCACTGGCCCCATCAGGGGGTGGTAACTATGGCTACACCTTC CASSPLAPSGGGNYGYTF
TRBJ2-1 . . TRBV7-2 TGTGCCAGCAAGTACGGGAACGATAATGAGCAGTTCTTC CASKYGNDNEQFF
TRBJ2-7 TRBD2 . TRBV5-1 TGCGCCAGCAGCTTACAAATAGCGGGGCCCTCCTACGAGCAGTACTTC CASSLQIAGPSYEQYF
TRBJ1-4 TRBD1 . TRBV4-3 TGCGCCAGCAGCCAGCCCGGGACAGGCAATGAAAAACTGTTTTTT CASSQPGTGNEKLFF
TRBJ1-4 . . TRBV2 TGTGCCAGCAGTGCCCTAACAGGGACCCGTTTTTTT CASSALTGTRFF
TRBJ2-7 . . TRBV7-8 TGTGCCAGCAGTTTTCGGGGAGTCTACGAGCAGTACTTC CASSFRGVYEQYF
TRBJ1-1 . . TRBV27 TGTGCCAGCAGTCCCCAACGGTTGTACACTGAAGCTTTCTTT CASSPQRLYTEAFF
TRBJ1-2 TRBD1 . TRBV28 TGTGCCAGCAGTTTAAGCAGGGGGCTCTATGGCTACACCTTC CASSLSRGLYGYTF
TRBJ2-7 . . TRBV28 TGTGCCAGCAGTTTATGGAGGGCCCCGGGCGACGAGCAGTACTTC CASSLWRAPGDEQYF
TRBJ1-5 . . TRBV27 TGTGCCAGCAGTCTTACATCCAATCAGCCCCAGCATTTT CASSLTSNQPQHF
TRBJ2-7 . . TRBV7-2 TGTGCCAGCAGCTCCCAGTCGACTGTATACGAGCAGTACTTC CASSSQSTVYEQYF
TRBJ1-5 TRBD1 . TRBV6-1 TGTGCCAGCAGTTTCGACAGGGTAGGCAATCAGCCCCAGCATTTT CASSFDRVGNQPQHF
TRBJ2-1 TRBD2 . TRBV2 TGTGCCAGAAAAGAAGTGCTAGCGGGGAGGGCCTCGAGGCGGTTCTTC CARKEVLAGRASRRFF
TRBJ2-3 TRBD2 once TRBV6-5 TGTGCCAGCAGCCGGACGGGGGGGGACACAGATACGCAGTATTTT CASSRTGGDTDTQYF
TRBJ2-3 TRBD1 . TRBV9 TGTGCCAGCAGCGTAGGGGGGACAGGGGGAAGTTCGCAGTATTTT CASSVGGTGGSSQYF
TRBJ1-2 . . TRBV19 TGTGCCAGTAGATACATCCTTGGCTACACCTTC CASRYILGYTF
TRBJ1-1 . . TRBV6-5 TGTGCCAGCAGTTTGGGGGGGGTGAACACTGAAGCTTTCTTT CASSLGGVNTEAFF
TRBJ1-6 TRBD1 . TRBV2 TGTGCCAGCAGTTGGACAGGGGAAAATTCACCCCTCCACTTT CASSWTGENSPLHF